This is a list of T cell receptor beta chains from one sample in a study of identical twins. A single record per CDR3 protein comes from TCRdb applying MiXCR to the 5' RACE reads. The data hold 690,000 or so distinct CDR3 sequences, with less than 7% observed a single time. The specimen sequenced was naive T cells sorted from blood. The receptors derive from a man aged 18 to 30 in good health. Both conserved end residues are part of each CDR3. For some rows the clone size is stated as once, few or many, or as a class when expanded; others skip it.

>TRBV28|TRBJ2-7|many
CASSIAGESYEQYF
>TRBV27|TRBJ1-4|many
CASSRPGATNEKLFF
>TRBV6-1|TRBJ1-4|-
CASSEATGKLFF
>TRBV7-8|TRBJ2-3|few
CASSLVWRDTQYF
>TRBV5-1|TRBJ2-5|many
CASSLGLAYEETQYF
>TRBV27|TRBJ2-1|-
CASSLSVPGVNEQFF
>TRBV12-3/TRBV12-4|TRBJ1-2|many
CASSLLGGANYGYTF
>TRBV5-1|TRBJ2-1|few
CASSPGGSNEQFF
>TRBV5-1|TRBJ2-3|many
CASSLVRTERDTQYF
>TRBV7-9|TRBJ2-3|-
CASSSWGASDTQYF
>TRBV7-9|TRBJ1-2|-
CASSSRTGVNYGYTF
>TRBV6-6|TRBJ1-1|few
CATLQGLVAEAFF
>TRBV18|TRBJ2-3|-
CASSPPSWEGIADTQYF
>TRBV5-1|TRBJ2-1|many
CASSRRGYYNEQFF
>TRBV10-1|TRBJ2-3|-
CASSEGQGLADTQYF
>TRBV6-5|TRBJ1-1|many
CASTFSENTEAFF
>TRBV6-2/TRBV6-3|TRBJ2-3|many
CASSRQGAPDTQYF
>TRBV12-3/TRBV12-4|TRBJ1-1|-
CASRAGKVTEAFF
>TRBV7-8|TRBJ2-3|-
CASSLGAETSTDTQYF
>TRBV29-1|TRBJ2-1|many
CSAVGLAGGFSQFF
>TRBV5-1|TRBJ2-3|few
CASSPQAGFGTRSTDTQYF
>TRBV24-1|TRBJ2-3|many
CATSDLNSGPDTQYF
>TRBV24-1|TRBJ2-2|few
CATSDWIDTGELFF
>TRBV14|TRBJ2-1|few
CASSTGSYEQFF
>TRBV18|TRBJ2-3|few
CASTRTGWTDTQYF
>TRBV29-1|TRBJ1-4|many
CSGGGGTNEKLFF
>TRBV4-2|TRBJ1-6|many
CASSQGPGLPYNSPLHF
>TRBV2|TRBJ2-3|-
CASSGAGRDTQYF
>TRBV28|TRBJ2-7|-
CASSLRSYTYEQYF
>TRBV2|TRBJ2-5|few
CASSTLGQGARETQYF
>TRBV5-1|TRBJ2-5|-
CASSLGGGQFLSETQYF
>TRBV11-1|TRBJ2-1|few
CASSLAWGLAGGPRQSSYNEQFF
>TRBV7-2|TRBJ2-7|many
CASSFRHTYEQYF
>TRBV12-3/TRBV12-4|TRBJ2-7|many
CASSLSGGPVYEQYF
>TRBV15|TRBJ1-2|many
CATSRPDRVRGYTF
>TRBV5-1|TRBJ2-5|many
CASSSIGAEETQYF
>TRBV29-1|TRBJ2-1|many
CSFRDRGLYNEQFF
>TRBV24-1|TRBJ2-1|many
CATSGPGLASNEQFF
>TRBV7-9|TRBJ2-2|-
CASSEEGSGIPGELFF
>TRBV29-1|TRBJ2-5|many
CSVVREGQETQYF
>TRBV20-1|TRBJ1-1|many
CSARDISGGTEAFF
>TRBV14|TRBJ2-1|-
CASSEGRDSEQFF